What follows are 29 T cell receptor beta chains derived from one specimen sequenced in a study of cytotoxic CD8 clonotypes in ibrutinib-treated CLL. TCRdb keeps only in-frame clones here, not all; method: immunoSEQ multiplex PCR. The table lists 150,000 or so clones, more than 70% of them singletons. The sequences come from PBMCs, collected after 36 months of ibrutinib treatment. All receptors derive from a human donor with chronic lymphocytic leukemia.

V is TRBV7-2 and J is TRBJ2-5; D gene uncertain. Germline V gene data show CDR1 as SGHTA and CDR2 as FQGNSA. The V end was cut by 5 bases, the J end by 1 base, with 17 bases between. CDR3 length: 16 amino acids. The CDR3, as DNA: TGTGCCAGCAGCCGGACGGGTGCCGATCCCCAAGAGACCCAGTACTTC. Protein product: CASSRTGADPQETQYF.

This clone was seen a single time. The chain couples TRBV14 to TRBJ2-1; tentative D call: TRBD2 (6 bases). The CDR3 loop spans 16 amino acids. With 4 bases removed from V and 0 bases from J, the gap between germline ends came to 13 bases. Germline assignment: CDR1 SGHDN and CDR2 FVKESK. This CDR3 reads CASSPWAGRSYNEQFF. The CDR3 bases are TGTGCCAGCAGCCCCTGGGCGGGACGCTCCTACAATGAGCAGTTCTTC.

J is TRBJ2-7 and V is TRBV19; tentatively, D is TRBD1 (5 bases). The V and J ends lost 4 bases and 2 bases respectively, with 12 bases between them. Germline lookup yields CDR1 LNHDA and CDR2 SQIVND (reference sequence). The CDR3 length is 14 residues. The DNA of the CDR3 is TGTGCCAGTAGTAGTGGAGACAGTGCCTACGAGCAGTACTTC. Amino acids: CASSSGDSAYEQYF.

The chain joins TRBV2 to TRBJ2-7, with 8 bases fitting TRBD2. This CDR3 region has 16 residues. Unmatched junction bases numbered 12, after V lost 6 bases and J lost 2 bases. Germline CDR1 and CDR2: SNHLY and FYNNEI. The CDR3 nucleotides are TGTGCCAGCAGGCAACGCGGAGCGGGGGAACCCTACGAGCAGTACTTC. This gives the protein CASRQRGAGEPYEQYF.

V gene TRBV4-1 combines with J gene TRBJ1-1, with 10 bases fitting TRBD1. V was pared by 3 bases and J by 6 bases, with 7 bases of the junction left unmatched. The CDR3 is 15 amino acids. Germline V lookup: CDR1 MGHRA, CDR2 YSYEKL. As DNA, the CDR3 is TGCGCCAGCAGCCACCGACAGGGGGCGCCCGCTGAAGCTTTCTTT. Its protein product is CASSHRQGAPAEAFF.

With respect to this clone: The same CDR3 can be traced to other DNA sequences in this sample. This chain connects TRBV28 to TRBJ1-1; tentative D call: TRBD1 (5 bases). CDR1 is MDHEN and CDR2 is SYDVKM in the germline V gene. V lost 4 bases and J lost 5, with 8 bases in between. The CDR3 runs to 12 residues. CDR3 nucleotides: TGTGCCAGCAGTTGGGGGGTAACTGAAGCTTTCTTT. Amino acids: CASSWGVTEAFF.

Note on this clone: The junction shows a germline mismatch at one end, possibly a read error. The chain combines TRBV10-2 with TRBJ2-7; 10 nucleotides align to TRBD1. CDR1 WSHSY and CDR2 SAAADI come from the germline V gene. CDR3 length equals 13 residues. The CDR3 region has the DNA TGCACCAGTGGACAGGGGGAAACCTACGAGCAGTACTTC. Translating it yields CTSGQGETYEQYF.

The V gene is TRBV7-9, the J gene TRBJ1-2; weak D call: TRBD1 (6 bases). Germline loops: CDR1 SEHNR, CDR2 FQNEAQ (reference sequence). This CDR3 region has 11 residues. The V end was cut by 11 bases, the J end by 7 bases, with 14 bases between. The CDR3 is CAGRNRVGYTF. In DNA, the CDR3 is TGTGCCGGCCGGAACAGGGTTGGCTACACCTTC. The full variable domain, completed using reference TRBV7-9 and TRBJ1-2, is DTGVSQNPRHKITKRGQNVTFRCDPISEHNRLYWYRQTLGQGPEFLTYFQNEAQLEKSRLLSDRFSAERPKGSFSTLEIQRTEQGDSAMYLCAGRNRVGYTFGSGTRLTVV.

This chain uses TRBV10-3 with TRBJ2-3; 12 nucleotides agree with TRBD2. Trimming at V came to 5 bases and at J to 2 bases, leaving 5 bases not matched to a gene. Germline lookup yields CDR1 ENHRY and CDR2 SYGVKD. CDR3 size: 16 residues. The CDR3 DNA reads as TGTGCCATCAGTTTAGGACTAGCGGGATTCACAGATACGCAGTATTTT. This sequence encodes CAISLGLAGFTDTQYF.

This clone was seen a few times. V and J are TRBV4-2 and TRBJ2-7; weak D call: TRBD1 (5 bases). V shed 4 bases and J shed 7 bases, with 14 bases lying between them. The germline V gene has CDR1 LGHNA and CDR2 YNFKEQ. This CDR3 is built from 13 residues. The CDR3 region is CASSPSRAREQYF. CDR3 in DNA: TGTGCCAGCAGCCCCTCCAGGGCGCGGGAGCAGTACTTC.

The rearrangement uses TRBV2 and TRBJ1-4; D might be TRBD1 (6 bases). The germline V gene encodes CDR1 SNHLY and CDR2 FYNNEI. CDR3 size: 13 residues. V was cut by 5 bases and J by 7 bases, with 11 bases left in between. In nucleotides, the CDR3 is TGTGCCAGCAGTTTACAGGGTAGTGAAAAACTGTTTTTT. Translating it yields CASSLQGSEKLFF.

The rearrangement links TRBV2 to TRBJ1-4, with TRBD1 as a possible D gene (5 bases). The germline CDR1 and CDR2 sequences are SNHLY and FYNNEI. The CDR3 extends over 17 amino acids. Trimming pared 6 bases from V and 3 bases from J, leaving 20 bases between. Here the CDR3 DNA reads TGTGCCAGCAGGGGGGGTTCGGTGTTCGGGCCTAATGAAAAACTGTTTTTT. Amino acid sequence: CASRGGSVFGPNEKLFF. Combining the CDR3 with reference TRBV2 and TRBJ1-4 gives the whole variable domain EPEVTQTPSHQVTQMGQEVILRCVPISNHLYFYWYRQILGQKVEFLVSFYNNEISEKSEIFDDQFSVERPDGSNFTLKIRSTKLEDSAMYFCASRGGSVFGPNEKLFFGSGTQLSVL.

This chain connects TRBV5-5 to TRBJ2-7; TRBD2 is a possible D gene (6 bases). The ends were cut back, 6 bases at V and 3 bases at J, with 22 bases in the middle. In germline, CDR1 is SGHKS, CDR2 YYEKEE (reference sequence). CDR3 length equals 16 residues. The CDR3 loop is CASNTWGVLGIYEQYF. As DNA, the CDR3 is TGTGCCAGCAACACCTGGGGGGTACTGGGAATCTACGAGCAGTACTTC.

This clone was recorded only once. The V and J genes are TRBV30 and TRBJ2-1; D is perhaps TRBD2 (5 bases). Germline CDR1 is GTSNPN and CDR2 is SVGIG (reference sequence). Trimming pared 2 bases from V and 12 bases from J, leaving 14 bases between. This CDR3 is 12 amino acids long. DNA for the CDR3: TGTGCCTGGAGTTTGTCGCGGGTGGTGCAGTTCTTC. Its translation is CAWSLSRVVQFF.

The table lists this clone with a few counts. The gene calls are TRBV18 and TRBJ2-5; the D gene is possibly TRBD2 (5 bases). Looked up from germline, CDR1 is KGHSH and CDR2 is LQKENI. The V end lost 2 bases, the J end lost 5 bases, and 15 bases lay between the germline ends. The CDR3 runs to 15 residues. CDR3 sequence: CASSPNTAGGETQYF. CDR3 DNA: TGTGCCAGCTCACCAAACACAGCAGGCGGGGAGACCCAGTACTTC.

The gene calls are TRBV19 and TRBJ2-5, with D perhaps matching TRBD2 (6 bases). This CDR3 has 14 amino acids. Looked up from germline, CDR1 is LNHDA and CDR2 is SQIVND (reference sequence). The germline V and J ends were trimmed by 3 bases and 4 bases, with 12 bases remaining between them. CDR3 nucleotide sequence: TGTGCCAGTAGTATTCTTCGCGGGGCAGAGACCCAGTACTTC. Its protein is CASSILRGAETQYF.

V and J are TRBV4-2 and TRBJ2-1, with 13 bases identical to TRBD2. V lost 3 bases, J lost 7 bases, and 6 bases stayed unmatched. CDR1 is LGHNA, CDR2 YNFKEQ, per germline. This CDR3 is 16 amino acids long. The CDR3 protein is CASSHHGTSGANEQFF. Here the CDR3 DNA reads TGTGCCAGCAGCCATCACGGGACTAGCGGGGCAAATGAGCAGTTCTTC.

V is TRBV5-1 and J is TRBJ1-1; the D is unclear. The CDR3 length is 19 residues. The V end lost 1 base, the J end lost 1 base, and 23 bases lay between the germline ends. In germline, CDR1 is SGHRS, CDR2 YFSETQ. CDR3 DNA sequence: TGCGCCAGCAGCTTGATCCCTTCCCCGCTCCAAGGAGCGAACACTGAAGCTTTCTTT. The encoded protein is CASSLIPSPLQGANTEAFF.

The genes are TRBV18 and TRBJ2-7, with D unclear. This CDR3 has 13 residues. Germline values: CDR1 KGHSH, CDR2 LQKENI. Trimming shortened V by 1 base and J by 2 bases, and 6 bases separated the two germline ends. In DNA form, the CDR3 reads TGTGCCAGCTCACCACAGGATACCTACGAGCAGTACTTC. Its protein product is CASSPQDTYEQYF.

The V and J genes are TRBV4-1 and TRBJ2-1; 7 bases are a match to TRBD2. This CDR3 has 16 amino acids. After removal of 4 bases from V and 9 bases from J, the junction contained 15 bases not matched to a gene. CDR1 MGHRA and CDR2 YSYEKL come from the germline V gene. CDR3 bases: TGCGCCAGCAGCCCCGCGGTTCGACTAGCCGAGGGTGAGCAGTTCTTC. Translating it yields CASSPAVRLAEGEQFF.

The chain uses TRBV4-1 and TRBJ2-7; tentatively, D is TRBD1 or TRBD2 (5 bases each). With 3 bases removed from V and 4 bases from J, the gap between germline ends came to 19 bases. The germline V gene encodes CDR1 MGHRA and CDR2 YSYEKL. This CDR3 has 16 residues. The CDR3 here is CASSHGPGRTLYEQYF. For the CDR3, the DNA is TGCGCCAGCAGCCATGGACCGGGACGTACTTTGTACGAGCAGTACTTC.

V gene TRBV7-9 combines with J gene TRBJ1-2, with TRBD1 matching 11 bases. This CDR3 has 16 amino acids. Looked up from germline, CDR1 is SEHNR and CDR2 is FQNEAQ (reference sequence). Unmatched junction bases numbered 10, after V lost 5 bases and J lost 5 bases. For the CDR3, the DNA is TGTGCCAGCAGCCCCGGACAGGGGGCAGGAAGGTATGGCTACACCTTC. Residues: CASSPGQGAGRYGYTF.

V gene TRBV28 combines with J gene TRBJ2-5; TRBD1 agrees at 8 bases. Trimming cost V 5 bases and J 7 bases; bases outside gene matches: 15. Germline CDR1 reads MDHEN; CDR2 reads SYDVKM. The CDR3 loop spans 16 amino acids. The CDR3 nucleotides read TGTGCCAGCAGTCTTCGGACAGGGATGGCCCAGTGGACCCAGTACTTC. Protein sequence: CASSLRTGMAQWTQYF. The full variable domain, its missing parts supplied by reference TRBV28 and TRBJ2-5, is DVKVTQSSRYLVKRTGEKVFLECVQDMDHENMFWYRQDPGLGLRLIYFSYDVKMKEKGDIPEGYSVSREKKERFSLILESASTNQTSMYLCASSLRTGMAQWTQYFGPGTRLLVL.

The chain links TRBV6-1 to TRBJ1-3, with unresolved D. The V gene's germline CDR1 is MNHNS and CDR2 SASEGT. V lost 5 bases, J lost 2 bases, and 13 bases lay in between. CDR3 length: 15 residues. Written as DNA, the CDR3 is TGTGCCAGCAGTATATTGCGGGATACTGGAAACACCATATATTTT. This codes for CASSILRDTGNTIYF.

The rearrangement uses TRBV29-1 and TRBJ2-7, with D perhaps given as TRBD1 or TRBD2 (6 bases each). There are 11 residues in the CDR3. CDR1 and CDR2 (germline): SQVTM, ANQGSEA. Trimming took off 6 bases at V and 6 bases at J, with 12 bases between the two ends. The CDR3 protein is CSVGGLREQYF. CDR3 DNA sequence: TGCAGCGTGGGGGGCCTCCGCGAGCAGTACTTC.

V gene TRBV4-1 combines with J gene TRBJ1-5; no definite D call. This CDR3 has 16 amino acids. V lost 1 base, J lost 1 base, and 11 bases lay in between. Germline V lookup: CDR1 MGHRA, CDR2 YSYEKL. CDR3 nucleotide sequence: TGCGCCAGCAGCCAAGCCTCTGCCGGAAGCAATCAGCCCCAGCATTTT. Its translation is CASSQASAGSNQPQHF.

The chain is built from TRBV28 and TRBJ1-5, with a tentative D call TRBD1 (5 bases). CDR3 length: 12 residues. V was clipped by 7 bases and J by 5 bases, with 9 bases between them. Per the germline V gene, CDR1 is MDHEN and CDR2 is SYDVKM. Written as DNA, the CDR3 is TGTGCCAGCAACCCACAGGATCAGCCCCAGCATTTT. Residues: CASNPQDQPQHF.

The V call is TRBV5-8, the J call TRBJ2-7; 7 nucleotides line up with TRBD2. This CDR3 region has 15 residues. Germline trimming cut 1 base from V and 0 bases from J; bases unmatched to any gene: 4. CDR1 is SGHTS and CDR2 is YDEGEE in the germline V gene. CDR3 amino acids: CASSLQRGLSYEQYF. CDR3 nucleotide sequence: TGTGCCAGCAGCTTGCAGCGGGGCCTCTCCTACGAGCAGTACTTC.

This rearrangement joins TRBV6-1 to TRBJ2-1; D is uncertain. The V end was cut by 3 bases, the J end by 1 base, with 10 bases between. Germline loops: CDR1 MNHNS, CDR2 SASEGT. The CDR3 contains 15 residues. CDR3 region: CASSDLGSSYNEQFF. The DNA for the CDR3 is TGTGCCAGCAGTGATCTGGGATCATCCTACAATGAGCAGTTCTTC.